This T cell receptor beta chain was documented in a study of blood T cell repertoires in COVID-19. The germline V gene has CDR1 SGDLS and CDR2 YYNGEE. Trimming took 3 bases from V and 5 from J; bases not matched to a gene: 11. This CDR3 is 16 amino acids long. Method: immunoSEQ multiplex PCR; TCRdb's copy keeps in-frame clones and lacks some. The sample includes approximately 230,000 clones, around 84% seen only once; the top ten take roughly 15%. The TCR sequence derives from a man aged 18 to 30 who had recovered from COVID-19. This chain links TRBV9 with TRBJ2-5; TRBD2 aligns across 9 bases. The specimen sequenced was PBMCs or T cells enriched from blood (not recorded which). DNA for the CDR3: TGTGCCAGCAGCGCTTCCGGGACTAGCAGTAGGGAGACCCAGTACTTC. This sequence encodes CASSASGTSSRETQYF.